Following are 29 T cell receptor beta chains from one sample sequenced in a study of control samples from healthy donors and cancer patients. Here immunoSEQ multiplex PCR was the method, and the copy in TCRdb shows in-frame clones only, minus some. The data contain about 73,000 clones, more than 75% of them singletons. The sequenced sample consisted of blood. These receptor sequences come from a woman aged 45-59 years in good health.

In DNA form, the CDR3 reads TGTGCCAGCAGTGAAGCGGGGTTCGAACTTATACTAGCGGGAGTACCCGGGGAGCTGTTTTTT. As protein: CASSEAGFELILAGVPGELFF. The chain couples TRBV6-1 to TRBJ2-2; TRBD2 matches at 11 bases. In germline, CDR1 is MNHNS, CDR2 SASEGT. Trimming removed 0 bases from V and 6 bases from J; junction bases left unmatched: 18. The CDR3 consists of 21 residues.

The chain joins TRBV29-1 to TRBJ2-1, with D perhaps TRBD2 (6 bases). Germline V gene lookup returns CDR1 SQVTM and CDR2 ANQGSEA. CDR3 length: 15 amino acids. Trimming cost V 4 bases and J 0 bases, with 13 bases left between them. CDR3 amino acids: CSVGLFGSSYNEQFF. The CDR3 nucleotides are TGCAGCGTTGGTCTTTTCGGGAGCTCCTACAATGAGCAGTTCTTC.

The chain couples TRBV7-3 to TRBJ2-2; 15 positions match TRBD2. The CDR3 sequence is 17 residues long. The V gene end was trimmed by 5 bases and the J gene end by 7 bases; junction bases not matched to a gene: 8. Germline-derived CDR1 and CDR2 are SGHTA and FQGTGA. CDR3 protein: CASSPNGLAGGLGELFF. The DNA for the CDR3 is TGTGCCAGCAGCCCCAACGGACTAGCGGGAGGGCTCGGGGAGCTGTTTTTT.

The chain recombines TRBV6-5 with TRBJ2-3; D may be TRBD2 (5 bases). CDR1 is MNHEY and CDR2 is SVGAGI in the germline V gene. V lost 8 bases to trimming and J lost 6 bases, with 15 bases between them. The CDR3 totals 13 residues. The CDR3 loop is CASAPSWVDTQYF. The CDR3 nucleotides are TGTGCCAGCGCCCCTAGCTGGGTGGATACGCAGTATTTT.

This chain connects TRBV5-4 to TRBJ2-5; D possibly corresponds to TRBD1 (6 bases). Deletions cut 3 bases from V and 5 bases from J, with 14 bases between. The CDR3 totals 14 residues. CDR1 and CDR2 (germline): SGHNT, YYREEE (reference sequence). In nucleotides, the CDR3 is TGTGCCAGCAGCTATCACAGGGTGGGGGAGACCCAGTACTTC. It translates to CASSYHRVGETQYF.

The chain links TRBV21-1 to TRBJ2-3; no DNA check was done on the table's D call, TRBD2. TRBV21-1 constitutes a pseudogene. The CDR3 length is 19 residues. The CDR3 loop reads CASSKRSGRGITSTDTQYF. The CDR3 DNA sequence: TGTGCCAGCAGCAAGCGTAGCGGGAGGGGAATTACTAGCACAGATACGCAGTATTTT.

The J gene is TRBJ1-6, the V gene TRBV19, with D uncertain. There are 16 residues in the CDR3. Germline assignment: CDR1 LNHDA and CDR2 SQIVND (reference sequence). V lost 5 bases and J lost 0, with 11 bases in between. The CDR3 protein is CASSHAGGSYNSPLHF. The CDR3 nucleotides are TGTGCCAGTAGTCATGCGGGAGGCTCCTATAATTCACCCCTCCACTTT.

This clone appeared a single time. In DNA, the CDR3 is TGTGCCAGCAGTAGGGCGGGACTAGTGGAGACCCAGTACTTC. Translated, it gives CASSRAGLVETQYF. This chain connects TRBV2 to TRBJ2-5; 8 bases are a match to TRBD2. The germline V gene encodes CDR1 SNHLY and CDR2 FYNNEI. Trimming cost V 5 bases and J 5 bases; bases outside gene matches: 7. This CDR3 is 14 amino acids long.

The chain employs TRBV12-3 or TRBV12-4 and TRBJ2-5; D gene unclear. This CDR3 has 13 residues. V was shortened by 4 bases and J by 3 bases, with 9 bases between the two germline ends. CDR3 region: CASSSRQEETQYF. The CDR3 DNA sequence: TGTGCCAGCAGTTCCCGACAAGAAGAGACCCAGTACTTC.

As DNA, the CDR3 is TGTGCCAGTAGTATTAGGGTTCTTGGGACAGGCCTTATCATGAACACTGAAGCTTTCTTT. It codes for CASSIRVLGTGLIMNTEAFF. The chain joins TRBV19 to TRBJ1-1; 8 bases are shared with TRBD1. The V gene's germline CDR1 is LNHDA and CDR2 SQIVND (reference sequence). This CDR3 region has 20 residues. The V segment lost 3 bases and the J segment 0 bases; nucleotides outside the gene matches: 18.

V usage is TRBV11-2 and J usage is TRBJ2-3; D is undetermined. Germline-derived CDR1 and CDR2 are SGHAT and FQNNGV. V was pared by 1 base and J by 5 bases, with 1 base between. The CDR3 spans 11 residues. The CDR3 coding sequence is TGTGCCAGCAGCTTAGGAGATACGCAGTATTTT. The encoded protein is CASSLGDTQYF.

The chain links TRBV9 to TRBJ2-3; D might be TRBD1 (6 bases). The germline V and J ends were trimmed by 4 bases and 2 bases, with 14 bases remaining between them. Per germline, CDR1 SGDLS and CDR2 YYNGEE. The CDR3 is 15 residues long. CDR3 bases: TGTGCCAGCAGCCCAGGGGACACCTACACAGATACGCAGTATTTT. As protein: CASSPGDTYTDTQYF.

This clone showed up just once. This chain joins TRBV19 and TRBJ2-2; D remains unclear. V lost 1 base, J lost 4 bases, and 10 bases lay in between. Germline lookup yields CDR1 LNHDA and CDR2 SQIVND (reference sequence). This CDR3 spans 15 amino acids. The CDR3 DNA follows: TGTGCCAGTAGTATAGCAACAGCAAGCACCGGGGAGCTGTTTTTT. Amino acid sequence: CASSIATASTGELFF. The full variable domain, completed using reference TRBV19 and TRBJ2-2, is DGGITQSPKYLFRKEGQNVTLSCEQNLNHDAMYWYRQDPGQGLRLIYYSQIVNDFQKGDIAEGYSVSREKKESFPLTVTSAQKNPTAFYLCASSIATASTGELFFGEGSRLTVL.

J is TRBJ1-2 and V is TRBV5-1; 10 bases align to TRBD1. The V and J ends lost 2 bases and 5 bases, in that order; junction bases with no gene match: 6. Germline V gene data show CDR1 as SGHRS and CDR2 as YFSETQ. The CDR3 runs 15 residues. The CDR3 protein is CASSFGTGAGYGYTF. CDR3 in DNA: TGCGCCAGCAGCTTTGGGACAGGGGCCGGGTATGGCTACACCTTC.

As DNA, the CDR3 is TGTGCCACCGGCCCAACTAATGAAAAACTGTTTTTT. It translates to CATGPTNEKLFF. The chain employs TRBV15 and TRBJ1-4; D gene ambiguous. Per the germline V gene, CDR1 is LNHNV and CDR2 is YYDKDF (reference sequence). Trimming cost V 8 bases and J 0 bases, with 4 bases left between them. This CDR3 has 12 amino acids.

This clone has only one observation. The rearrangement uses TRBV5-1 and TRBJ1-1, with D unresolved. Germline assignment: CDR1 SGHRS and CDR2 YFSETQ. The V gene lost 2 bases and the J gene lost 3 bases, with 8 bases spanning the gap. CDR3 length: 13 residues. CDR3 coding DNA: TGCGCCAGCAGCTTCCTGGGTGACACTGAAGCTTTCTTT. The encoded protein is CASSFLGDTEAFF.

This chain uses TRBV6-1 with TRBJ2-7, with no clear D. The CDR3 loop spans 14 amino acids. Trimming left V 3 bases short and J 2 bases short, with 11 bases between. The germline gives CDR1 MNHNS, CDR2 SASEGT. Here the CDR3 reads CASSERTLAYEQYF. CDR3 coding DNA: TGTGCCAGCAGTGAGAGGACGCTTGCCTACGAGCAGTACTTC.

This chain links TRBV9 with TRBJ2-3, with 10 bases identical to TRBD2. V was clipped by 0 bases and J by 0 bases; unmatched bases: 4. Germline assignment: CDR1 SGDLS and CDR2 YYNGEE. This CDR3 has 17 residues. CDR3 region: CASSVDQLAGSTDTQYF. The CDR3 DNA is TGTGCCAGCAGCGTAGATCAACTAGCGGGGAGCACAGATACGCAGTATTTT.

The chain carries TRBV6-1 and TRBJ1-2, with 9 positions matching TRBD1. J lost 4 bases, V lost 2 bases, and 11 bases had no gene match. Germline V gives CDR1 MNHNS, CDR2 SASEGT. This CDR3 region has 17 residues. The CDR3 DNA reads TGTGCCAGCAGTGAATCACAGACAGGGGGGGGCGTCTATGGCTACACCTTC. It encodes CASSESQTGGGVYGYTF.

Remarks on this clone: Distinct nucleotide sequences in the sample also encode this CDR3. The genes are TRBV12-1 and TRBJ2-2; the table calls TRBD1, which could not be checked here. TRBV12-1 has pseudogene status. The length of the CDR3 is 13 residues. DNA of the CDR3: TGTGCCGGCGGGACAGCGAACACCGGGGAGCTGTTTTTT. It encodes CAGGTANTGELFF.

This chain connects TRBV5-1 to TRBJ1-4; 7 nucleotides agree with TRBD1. CDR1 SGHRS and CDR2 YFSETQ come from the germline V gene. Trimming at V came to 4 bases and at J to 8 bases, leaving 5 bases not matched to a gene. The CDR3 consists of 13 residues. CDR3 DNA: TGCGCCAGCAGCCCCAGGGGGGGCGAAAAACTGTTTTTT. The encoded protein is CASSPRGGEKLFF.

This chain uses TRBV9 with TRBJ2-1, with a weak D call TRBD2 (6 bases). There are 16 residues in the CDR3. The germline V and J ends were trimmed by 2 bases and 4 bases, with 16 bases remaining between them. The germline gives CDR1 SGDLS, CDR2 YYNGEE. The CDR3 DNA reads as TGTGCCAGCAGCGTGCGTGGGACTTGGGGTTACAATGAGCAGTTCTTC. The encoded protein is CASSVRGTWGYNEQFF.

The V gene is TRBV28, the J gene TRBJ1-1; D gene uncertain. The CDR3 extends over 11 amino acids. The V gene lost 3 bases and the J gene lost 11 bases, with 10 bases spanning the gap. Germline V gene data show CDR1 as MDHEN and CDR2 as SYDVKM. The CDR3 DNA is TGTGCCAGCAGTTTTGGCAGGTATGCTTTCTTT. This sequence encodes CASSFGRYAFF.

The CDR3 DNA reads as TGTGCCAGCAGCGTACGAGGGGTGGAGGGTCAGCCCCAGCATTTT. This codes for CASSVRGVEGQPQHF. The chain links TRBV9 to TRBJ1-5; D might be TRBD1 (5 bases). Looked up from germline, CDR1 is SGDLS and CDR2 is YYNGEE. The CDR3 is 15 amino acids. V was trimmed by 1 base and J by 6 bases, leaving 14 bases between them.

This chain links TRBV30 with TRBJ1-1; a weak D match, TRBD1 (6 bases). V gave up 5 bases and J gave up 7 bases, with 8 bases separating them. Germline loops: CDR1 GTSNPN, CDR2 SVGIG (reference sequence). The CDR3 spans 10 residues. CDR3 protein: CAWGQFEAFF. The CDR3 nucleotides are TGTGCCTGGGGACAGTTTGAAGCTTTCTTT. Combining the CDR3 with reference TRBV30 and TRBJ1-1 gives the whole variable domain SQTIHQWPATLVQPVGSPLSLECTVEGTSNPNLYWYRQAAGRGLQLLFYSVGIGQISSEVPQNLSASRPQDRQFILSSKKLLLSDSGFYLCAWGQFEAFFGQGTRLTVV.

J is TRBJ2-7 and V is TRBV20-1; 7 bases map to TRBD2. Trimming removed 4 bases from V and 0 bases from J; junction bases left unmatched: 9. The CDR3 sequence is 15 residues long. Germline values: CDR1 DFQATT, CDR2 SNEGSKA (reference sequence). CDR3 protein: CSANEQAGSSYEQYF. Written as DNA, the CDR3 is TGCAGTGCTAATGAACAAGCGGGGAGCTCCTACGAGCAGTACTTC.

V is TRBV10-3 and J is TRBJ1-1; perhaps TRBD1 as D (5 bases). The V and J ends lost 0 bases and 10 bases respectively, with 12 bases between them. Germline CDR1 reads ENHRY; CDR2 reads SYGVKD. This CDR3 has 13 amino acids. The DNA for the CDR3 is TGTGCCATCAGTGAGTCGAAGGGAACAGGAGCTTTCTTT. Translation gives CAISESKGTGAFF.

This chain joins TRBV24-1 and TRBJ1-2; no firm D call. V was clipped by 4 bases and J by 4 bases, with 3 bases between them. The CDR3 consists of 11 residues. The germline gives CDR1 KGHDR, CDR2 SFDVKD. CDR3 sequence (DNA): TGTGCCACCAGTGACGTCTATGGCTACACCTTC. Protein product: CATSDVYGYTF.

The DNA for the CDR3 is TGTGCCAGCAGCTTAAGCTTCGGGGCCAACGGAGCTTTCTTT. Its translation: CASSLSFGANGAFF. This chain connects TRBV7-9 to TRBJ1-1, with a tentative D call TRBD1 (5 bases). The CDR3 covers 14 residues. Germline CDR1 reads SEHNR; CDR2 reads FQNEAQ (reference sequence). V was cut by 2 bases and J by 10 bases, with 17 bases left in between.